This T cell receptor (beta chain) was sequenced for a study of T-cell reconstitution after alpha-beta-depleted transplantation in children. Whole-study results and caveats: By one year post-transplant, T-cell counts and diversity largely arose from T cells that were newly produced. Day-60 TCRbeta diversity that was high in some patients was derived from surviving recipient T cells and thymic progenitors.

Unique molecular identifiers tagged the TCRbeta library. TCRdb called the PCR reads again in MiXCR, with one record for every CDR3 protein. The sample consists of around 52,000 distinct CDR3 sequences, under 6.5% of them appearing once. Ten or more counts support this clonotype. Its specificity is unknown. Germline V gene data show CDR1 as SGHTA and CDR2 as FQGNSA. The CDR3 runs to 16 residues. The ends lost 5 bases at V and 2 bases at J; junction bases unmatched: 9. The TCR was taken from a female patient aged 2-9 years who had a stem cell transplant for aplastic anemia, so the T cells may come from the graft donor. The rearrangement links TRBV7-2 to TRBJ2-5, with TRBD1 matching 9 bases. The starting material was PBMCs, mostly from graft donor cells, obtained 60 days after TCRalphabeta/CD19-depleted stem cell transplant. The CDR3 nucleotides read TGTGCCAGCAGCCGAGGGGGGACAGGGATTCAAGAGACCCAGTACTTC. Translation: CASSRGGTGIQETQYF.